The sequence of this TCR beta chain was determined in a study of blood T cell repertoires in COVID-19. In the study overall: Samples of COVID-19 (acute and convalescent) were obtained from the United States, Italy and Spain. T cells, B-cell-depleted T cells, or PBMCs provided the cDNA or gDNA that served as material.

Authors' data handling: Quantification of nucleated cells was approximated via reference gene primer amplification. Clones were read by immunoSEQ multiplex PCR, and TCRdb kept only the in-frame ones, dropping some. D and trimming were read from the DNA, whereas the V and J calls and clone size are those reported in that table. This sample has 190,000 or so clones; about 88% occur once, and the top ten carry approximately 2.5%. The CDR3 is 13 amino acids. CDR1 is MDHEN and CDR2 is SYDVKM in the germline V gene. Trimming left V 6 bases short and J 2 bases short, with 10 bases between. This receptor was identified in a man aged 35 to 55 with active or convalescent COVID-19. The chain joins TRBV28 to TRBJ1-2; D perhaps matches TRBD1 (6 bases). Sequencing was done on a sample of peripheral blood. The CDR3 sequence: CASSRDTNYGYTF. CDR3 in DNA: TGTGCCAGCAGCCGGGACACCAACTATGGCTACACCTTC.